This T cell receptor beta chain was sequenced during a study of technical replicates of blood from a handful of donors. There are 16 residues in the CDR3. Trimming removed 4 bases from V and 0 bases from J; junction bases left unmatched: 4. CDR1 and CDR2 from the germline V gene are SGHAT and FQDESV (reference sequence). This clone occurred once. TCRdb's table, derived via immunoSEQ multiplex PCR, lists solely in-frame clones and lacks some. The sample has about 59,000 clones; 93% are singletons. The origin of this receptor is a human donor in good health. Some clones in this sample may be carry-over from other donors' samples. Sequencing was carried out using PBMCs. The rearrangement links TRBV11-1 to TRBJ1-1; the match to TRBD1 covers 11 bases. CDR3 nucleotide sequence: TGTGCCAGCAGCTCCGGACAGGGGGCTATGAACACTGAAGCTTTCTTT. As protein: CASSSGQGAMNTEAFF.